Following are 12 T cell receptor beta chains from one sample sequenced in a study of cytomegalovirus exposure and HLA in healthy donors. The PCR had 60 Vbeta and 13 Jbeta primers. Profiling relied on immunoSEQ multiplex PCR, and the TCRdb table lists in-frame clones only, not all of them. The repertoire consists of some 60,000 clones, with roughly 83% occurring once and the leading ten covering around 1.5%. The sample comprised PBMCs. These receptors all come from a middle-aged man in good health and CMV-seronegative.

The CDR3, as DNA: TGTGCCAGCAGCTTTCCGCGGGGGGCGTATCAGTATACGCAGTATTTT. Residues: CASSFPRGAYQYTQYF. The V and J genes are TRBV7-9 and TRBJ2-3; TRBD2 matches at 8 bases. Germline loops: CDR1 SEHNR, CDR2 FQNEAQ (reference sequence). The J segment lost 7 bases and the V segment lost 3 bases, leaving 12 bases of the junction unmatched. The CDR3 contains 16 residues.

The rearrangement links TRBV4-1 to TRBJ2-1; 7 nucleotides agree with TRBD1. Germline lookup yields CDR1 MGHRA and CDR2 YSYEKL. The CDR3 consists of 16 residues. The J segment lost 4 bases and the V segment lost 4 bases, leaving 10 bases of the junction unmatched. The CDR3 loop is CASSPLGRGKYNEQFF. The DNA for the CDR3 is TGCGCCAGCAGCCCTCTGGGCAGGGGGAAATACAATGAGCAGTTCTTC.

The chain has TRBV4-1 and TRBJ2-3, with D maybe TRBD2 (5 bases). CDR3 length: 14 residues. V lost 3 bases, J lost 0 bases, and 7 bases lay in between. Looked up from germline, CDR1 is MGHRA and CDR2 is YSYEKL. The CDR3 bases are TGCGCCAGCAGCCAGGACTCCAGCACAGATACGCAGTATTTT. Residues: CASSQDSSTDTQYF.

The V call is TRBV7-2, the J call TRBJ2-1, with D perhaps matching TRBD2 (5 bases). V was cut by 5 bases and J by 14 bases, with 19 bases left in between. CDR3 length equals 13 residues. Per germline, CDR1 SGHTA and CDR2 FQGNSA. The DNA for the CDR3 is TGTGCCAGCAGCGGAGGTAGAGGAACCAAGGAGTTCTTC. The encoded protein is CASSGGRGTKEFF.

V and J are TRBV6-5 and TRBJ1-2; D is possibly TRBD1 (5 bases). V gave up 7 bases and J gave up 5 bases, with 17 bases separating them. Per germline, CDR1 MNHEY and CDR2 SVGAGI. The CDR3 extends over 14 amino acids. The DNA for the CDR3 is TGTGCCAGCAAACGGGCGGGGCTCCTTTATGGCTACACCTTC. Its protein is CASKRAGLLYGYTF.

The chain's CDR3 is CASSTTGTGLSGGYTF. CDR3 bases: TGTGCCAGCAGCACCACCGGGACAGGGTTATCTGGCGGCTACACCTTC. The chain has TRBV7-9 and TRBJ1-2, with TRBD1 matching over 9 bases. This CDR3 contains 16 residues. Germline trimming cut 5 bases from V and 8 bases from J; bases unmatched to any gene: 15. CDR1 is SEHNR and CDR2 is FQNEAQ in the germline V gene (reference sequence).

The gene calls are TRBV11-2 and TRBJ2-1; D unclear. The CDR3 is 11 amino acids. Germline V gene lookup returns CDR1 SGHAT and CDR2 FQNNGV. The V and J ends lost 5 bases and 4 bases respectively, with 3 bases between them. Here the CDR3 reads CASSPYNEQFF. In DNA form, the CDR3 reads TGTGCCAGCAGCCCGTACAATGAGCAGTTCTTC. Drawing the rest from reference TRBV11-2 and TRBJ2-1, the complete variable domain is EAGVAQSPRYKIIEKRQSVAFWCNPISGHATLYWYQQILGQGPKLLIQFQNNGVVDDSQLPKDRFSAERLKGVDSTLKIQPAKLEDSAVYLCASSPYNEQFFGPGTRLTVL.

The V call is TRBV6-1, the J call TRBJ2-4; maybe TRBD2 (6 bases). V was cut by 1 base and J by 8 bases, with 12 bases left in between. This CDR3 region has 14 residues. Germline assignment: CDR1 MNHNS and CDR2 SASEGT. The CDR3 loop is CASSEVGGIDIQYF. CDR3 nucleotide sequence: TGTGCCAGCAGTGAAGTCGGGGGTATTGACATTCAGTACTTC.

This clone has only a few counts. The chain couples TRBV6-5 to TRBJ2-1, with D tentatively TRBD2 (5 bases). Deletions cut 1 base from V and 10 bases from J, with 11 bases between. Per the germline V gene, CDR1 is MNHEY and CDR2 is SVGAGI. This CDR3 comprises 13 residues. The CDR3 sequence is CASSYYEGVEQFF. The CDR3 DNA follows: TGTGCCAGCAGTTACTATGAGGGCGTAGAGCAGTTCTTC.

This clone showed up just a few times. V and J are TRBV28 and TRBJ1-1; no reliable D call. Deletions cut 6 bases from V and 6 bases from J, with 8 bases between. The CDR3 totals 11 residues. Germline assignment: CDR1 MDHEN and CDR2 SYDVKM. Here the CDR3 reads CASSAYAEAFF. The CDR3 DNA reads TGTGCCAGCAGCGCGTACGCTGAAGCTTTCTTT.

As regards this clone: Sequence at one end of the junction differs from germline and may be a read error. The V call is TRBV7-9, the J call TRBJ1-1, with 8 nucleotides matching TRBD1. Germline V lookup: CDR1 SEHNR, CDR2 FQNEAQ (reference sequence). CDR3 size: 14 residues. This chain's CDR3 is CASSFLDRADEDFF. The CDR3 nucleotides are TGTGCCAGCAGCTTTCTGGACAGGGCGGATGAAGATTTCTTT.

Here the CDR3 reads CASSVGSRGQIGGYTF. CDR3 coding DNA: TGTGCCAGCAGCGTAGGATCAAGGGGGCAGATTGGAGGCTACACCTTC. The V call is TRBV9, the J call TRBJ1-2, with 7 bases aligning to TRBD1. The germline V gene encodes CDR1 SGDLS and CDR2 YYNGEE. Losses at the gene ends were 0 bases for V and 8 bases for J; bases not matched to a gene: 13. The CDR3 runs to 16 residues.